These T cell receptor beta chains were read from a single sample in a study of shared clonotypes between healthy human individuals. Profiled with immunoSEQ multiplex PCR; TCRdb holds only in-frame clones, not every one. This sample has over 2 million clones, with over 85% found just once. The specimen sequenced was naive CD8+ T cells sorted from blood. Receptors originate from a man aged 18 to 29 in good health. Each CDR3 is given without its conserved first and last residue. The order of the fields is V gene, J gene, CDR3 protein.

>TRBV7-9|TRBJ1-6
ASSLYGEGALH
>TRBV28|TRBJ2-2
ATGTGGFGGELF
>TRBV11-2|TRBJ2-3
ASSTKGAGGTDTQY
>TRBV29-1|TRBJ1-3
SVEDWGQEATGNTIY
>TRBV13|TRBJ1-2
ASSQHSNGQAGYT
>TRBV7-9|TRBJ2-5
ASSPPVTSGEEETQY
>TRBV7-2|TRBJ2-7
ASSSLAGGPSEQY
>TRBV5-6|TRBJ2-1
ASSLASGGFYNEQF
>TRBV6-5|TRBJ2-2
ASSYTDRGPTGELF
>TRBV5-1|TRBJ2-7
ASSTAGTSGYEQY
>TRBV9|TRBJ1-5
ASSAGQGSGNQPQH
>TRBV19|TRBJ1-5
ASSTAEYSNQPQH
>TRBV5-6|TRBJ1-5
ASSTGTGVQPQH
>TRBV9|TRBJ2-1
ASSVFSGGARGHNEQF
>TRBV2|TRBJ1-1
ASSTEAF